The 18 T cell receptor beta chains reported below all come from one sample, sequenced in a study of radiotherapy plus CTLA-4 blockade in lung cancer. Only in-frame clones appear in the TCRdb table, and some are missing; sequencing was by immunoSEQ multiplex PCR. This table has over 50,000 clones, less than 85% appearing once. Material: peripheral blood, obtained from a patient treated with radiotherapy plus ipilimumab. The receptors were sampled from a human donor with non-small cell lung cancer who had a complete response to radiotherapy plus ipilimumab.

The V and J genes are TRBV5-1 and TRBJ2-2; D unclear. Trimming removed 5 bases from V and 3 bases from J, with 11 bases in between. The CDR3 has 14 residues. CDR1 and CDR2 from the germline V gene are SGHRS and YFSETQ. The CDR3 nucleotides read TGCGCCAGCAGGGAGCCGTCCCACACCGGGGAGCTGTTTTTT. This codes for CASREPSHTGELFF.

The CDR3 protein is CASSLRLANTGELFF. CDR3 bases: TGCGCCAGCAGCTTGAGACTGGCAAACACCGGGGAGCTGTTTTTT. The chain recombines TRBV5-1 with TRBJ2-2; unclear D gene. Germline V CDR1 and CDR2: SGHRS, YFSETQ. This CDR3 has 15 residues. Trimming took 1 base from V and 2 from J, leaving 9 bases between them.

This clone was detected once. The chain uses TRBV5-1 and TRBJ2-5, with 8 bases that match TRBD2. CDR3 size: 17 residues. In germline, CDR1 is SGHRS, CDR2 YFSETQ. The V segment lost 2 bases and the J segment 5 bases; nucleotides outside the gene matches: 14. In nucleotides, the CDR3 is TGCGCCAGCAGCTTTTTTTCGGCGGGAGGATTAGTGGAGACCCAGTACTTC. It encodes CASSFFSAGGLVETQYF.

The chain recombines TRBV5-1 with TRBJ1-3, with D unclear. CDR3 length equals 15 residues. V was clipped by 0 bases and J by 0 bases, with 7 bases between them. Germline V gives CDR1 SGHRS, CDR2 YFSETQ. The CDR3 nucleotides are TGCGCCAGCAGCTTGGCCGGGGACTCTGGAAACACCATATATTTT. Its protein product is CASSLAGDSGNTIYF. Full variable domain (remainder filled in from reference TRBV5-1 and TRBJ1-3): KAGVTQTPRYLIKTRGQQVTLSCSPISGHRSVSWYQQTPGQGLQFLFEYFSETQRNKGNFPGRFSGRQFSNSRSEMNVSTLELGDSALYLCASSLAGDSGNTIYFGEGSWLTVV.

This chain uses TRBV11-3 with TRBJ2-7; 11 bases are shared with TRBD2. The V gene end was trimmed by 4 bases and the J gene end by 3 bases; junction bases not matched to a gene: 11. Germline V gives CDR1 SGHNT, CDR2 YENEEA. This CDR3 region has 17 residues. This CDR3 is CASSWGIAGGEDYEQYV. For the CDR3, the DNA is TGTGCCAGCAGCTGGGGGATAGCGGGAGGGGAGGACTACGAGCAGTACGTC.

CDR3 DNA: TGCGCCAGCAGCCTGAGAGACACCGGGGAGCTGTTTTTT. Protein sequence: CASSLRDTGELFF. The V call is TRBV4-3, the J call TRBJ2-2; D ambiguous. Germline V gene sequence: CDR1 LGHNA, CDR2 YSLEER. The V end was cut by 4 bases, the J end by 3 bases, with 6 bases between. The CDR3 extends over 13 amino acids.

As concerns this clone: Other DNA sequences of this sample code for an identical CDR3. The chain is built from TRBV30 and TRBJ1-5; possibly TRBD1 for D (5 bases). Germline CDR1 is GTSNPN and CDR2 is SVGIG (reference sequence). The CDR3 loop spans 15 amino acids. V was pared by 2 bases and J by 0 bases, with 11 bases between. The CDR3 sequence: CAWSPPGYSNQPQHF. The DNA for the CDR3 is TGTGCCTGGAGTCCCCCAGGGTATAGCAATCAGCCCCAGCATTTT.

The chain employs TRBV15 and TRBJ1-6, with D maybe TRBD1 (6 bases). Germline V lookup: CDR1 LNHNV, CDR2 YYDKDF (reference sequence). This CDR3 spans 14 amino acids. V dropped 6 bases and J dropped 7 bases, with 13 bases sitting between them. The CDR3 reads CATSDTGKNSPLHF. CDR3 in DNA: TGTGCCACCAGTGATACAGGGAAAAATTCACCCCTCCACTTT.

This chain uses TRBV4-2 with TRBJ1-4, with 7 bases aligning to TRBD1. This CDR3 comprises 15 residues. CDR1 is LGHNA, CDR2 YNFKEQ, per germline. After removal of 4 bases from V and 5 bases from J, the junction contained 7 bases not matched to a gene. In DNA form, the CDR3 reads TGTGCCAGCAGCCCCGGGACAGACTCCAATGAAAAACTGTTTTTT. Its translation is CASSPGTDSNEKLFF.

The V call is TRBV7-9, the J call TRBJ2-6; perhaps TRBD2 as D (5 bases). With 5 bases removed from V and 0 bases from J, the gap between germline ends came to 5 bases. The CDR3 is 14 amino acids. Germline V gene data show CDR1 as SEHNR and CDR2 as FQNEAQ (reference sequence). The CDR3 nucleotides are TGTGCCAGCAGCGACTACTCTGGGGCCAACGTCCTGACTTTC. Translating it yields CASSDYSGANVLTF. Variable domain in full (rest from reference TRBV7-9 and TRBJ2-6): DTGVSQNPRHKITKRGQNVTFRCDPISEHNRLYWYRQTLGQGPEFLTYFQNEAQLEKSRLLSDRFSAERPKGSFSTLEIQRTEQGDSAMYLCASSDYSGANVLTFGAGSRLTVL.

The J gene is TRBJ2-7, the V gene TRBV6-1; D unclear. V lost 7 bases and J lost 6, with 13 bases in between. The CDR3 runs 12 residues. Germline-derived CDR1 and CDR2 are MNHNS and SASEGT. In nucleotides, the CDR3 is TGTGCCAGCAACACCAATAGAGGCGAGCAGTACGTC. This encodes CASNTNRGEQYV.

This rearrangement joins TRBV7-2 to TRBJ2-5, with 7 nucleotides matching TRBD2. Germline V gene data show CDR1 as SGHTA and CDR2 as FQGNSA. With V trimmed by 4 bases and J by 9 bases, 11 bases remained unmatched. The CDR3 extends over 14 amino acids. CDR3: CASSYGTTPGSQYF. CDR3 in DNA: TGTGCCAGCAGCTATGGGACTACCCCCGGGTCCCAGTACTTC.

In its sample, this clone was seen many times. The chain recombines TRBV28 with TRBJ1-5, with TRBD1 identical over 7 bases. Germline CDR1 and CDR2: MDHEN and SYDVKM. The V and J ends lost 7 bases and 4 bases, in that order; junction bases with no gene match: 4. The CDR3 totals 13 residues. The CDR3 region is CASTTTGNQPQHF. As DNA, the CDR3 is TGTGCCAGCACCACGACAGGGAATCAGCCCCAGCATTTT.

This rearrangement joins TRBV20-1 to TRBJ1-2, with D maybe TRBD1 (5 bases). Trimming cost V 7 bases and J 8 bases, with 14 bases left between them. This CDR3 has 11 residues. CDR1 is DFQATT and CDR2 is SNEGSKA in the germline V gene (reference sequence). The CDR3 region has the DNA TGCAGTGGGGTTGGGGGGGAAGGCTACACCTTC. Protein: CSGVGGEGYTF.

The sample holds a few counts of this clone. J is TRBJ2-3 and V is TRBV18; 10 bases line up with TRBD1. The CDR3 covers 15 residues. V shed 2 bases and J 10 bases; nucleotides not matched to a gene: 9. Germline CDR1 reads KGHSH; CDR2 reads LQKENI. The CDR3 nucleotides are TGTGCCAGCTCACCAACGGGACAGGGGTACATCGCGCAGTATTTT. As protein: CASSPTGQGYIAQYF.

This clone was seen a single time. The chain is built from TRBV9 and TRBJ2-7; D perhaps matches TRBD1 (5 bases). The CDR3 length is 13 residues. The V and J ends lost 0 bases and 4 bases respectively, with 8 bases between them. Germline CDR1 SGDLS, CDR2 YYNGEE. The CDR3: CASSVGKGYEQYF. The CDR3 nucleotides are TGTGCCAGCAGCGTAGGTAAGGGGTACGAGCAGTACTTC. Filled out from reference TRBV9 and TRBJ2-7, the complete variable domain reads DSGVTQTPKHLITATGQRVTLRCSPRSGDLSVYWYQQSLDQGLQFLIQYYNGEERAKGNILERFSAQQFPDLHSELNLSSLELGDSALYFCASSVGKGYEQYFGPGTRLTVT.

The CDR3 DNA reads TGTGCCACGGGGTTGGATGATGAAAAACTGTTTTTT. It codes for CATGLDDEKLFF. The V and J genes are TRBV2 and TRBJ1-4; no firm D call. There are 12 residues in the CDR3. The V gene lost 10 bases and the J gene lost 6 bases, with 12 bases spanning the gap. The germline V gene encodes CDR1 SNHLY and CDR2 FYNNEI.

This chain uses TRBV19 with TRBJ1-5, with TRBD1 as a possible D gene (5 bases). Germline V gene data show CDR1 as LNHDA and CDR2 as SQIVND (reference sequence). V lost 7 bases and J 6 bases, leaving 19 bases between the germline ends. The CDR3 covers 15 residues. The CDR3 reads CASIVGGQGGQPQHF. In nucleotides, the CDR3 is TGTGCCAGTATCGTGGGTGGGCAGGGCGGTCAGCCCCAGCATTTT.